Listed here are 5 T cell receptor beta chains from one sample, sequenced in a study of CD8 T cells in ankylosing spondylitis. TCRdb re-analysed the 5' RACE reads in MiXCR, keeping a single row per CDR3 protein. The table includes some 130,000 distinct CDR3 sequences, roughly a tenth detected once. Sequenced input: blood, either unsorted or a sorted T cell fraction (not recorded which). The source is a male donor with ankylosing spondylitis or in good health (not recorded which).

The CDR3 coding sequence is TGTGCCAGCAGACCAGGTTTCGCCACCTTTTCGGAGCAGTACTTC. Translated: CASRPGFATFSEQYF. This chain uses TRBV6-1 with TRBJ2-7; unclear D gene. Trimming stripped 6 bases from V and 7 bases from J, with 22 bases between. Germline V gene lookup returns CDR1 MNHNS and CDR2 SASEGT. The CDR3 sequence is 15 residues long.

This clonotype was detected many times. The gene calls are TRBV20-1 and TRBJ2-4, with D uncertain. This CDR3 has 13 amino acids. Germline CDR1 reads DFQATT; CDR2 reads SNEGSKA (reference sequence). Trimming left V 0 bases short and J 4 bases short, with 7 bases between. This CDR3 is CSARDSPKNIQYF. CDR3 coding DNA: TGCAGTGCTAGAGACAGTCCTAAAAACATTCAGTACTTC.

This clonotype has only a few counts. The V gene is TRBV4-1, the J gene TRBJ1-2; 10 bases are a match to TRBD1. CDR1 is MGHRA, CDR2 YSYEKL, per germline. J lost 8 bases, V lost 2 bases, and 11 bases had no gene match. This CDR3 comprises 16 residues. The CDR3: CASSQFGTGVSMGYTF. CDR3 bases: TGCGCCAGCAGCCAATTCGGGACAGGGGTTTCTATGGGCTACACCTTC.

This clonotype showed up many times. V gene TRBV10-3 combines with J gene TRBJ2-1; D remains unclear. Germline assignment: CDR1 ENHRY and CDR2 SYGVKD. V shed 5 bases and J shed 4 bases, with 9 bases lying between them. The CDR3 is 13 amino acids. The CDR3 DNA sequence: TGTGCCATCAGTCCTGCGGAGTACAATGAGCAGTTCTTC. Translating gives CAISPAEYNEQFF.

The sample holds many counts of this clonotype. The rearrangement links TRBV7-6 to TRBJ2-7; 10 nucleotides line up with TRBD1. Germline loops: CDR1 SGHVS, CDR2 FNYEAQ. The junction had 7 bases not matched to a gene; V was cut back by 5 bases and J by 3 bases. This CDR3 region has 15 residues. Here the CDR3 reads CASSPSGTGVYEQYF. The DNA of the CDR3 is TGTGCCAGCAGCCCTTCCGGGACAGGGGTCTACGAGCAGTACTTC.